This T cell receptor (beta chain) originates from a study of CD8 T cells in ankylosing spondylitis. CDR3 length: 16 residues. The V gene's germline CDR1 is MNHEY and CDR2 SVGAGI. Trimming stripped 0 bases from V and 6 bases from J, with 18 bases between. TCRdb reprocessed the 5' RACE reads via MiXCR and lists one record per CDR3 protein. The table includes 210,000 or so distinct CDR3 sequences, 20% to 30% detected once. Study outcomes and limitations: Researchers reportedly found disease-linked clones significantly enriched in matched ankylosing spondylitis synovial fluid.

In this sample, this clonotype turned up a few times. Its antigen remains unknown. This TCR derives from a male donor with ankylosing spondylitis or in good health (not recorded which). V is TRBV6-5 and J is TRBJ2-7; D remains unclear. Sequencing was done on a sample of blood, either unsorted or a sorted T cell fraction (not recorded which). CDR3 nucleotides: TGTGCCAGCAGTTACTCGCTTAAAGGTTATCTTCGCGAGCAGTACTTC. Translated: CASSYSLKGYLREQYF.